The 21 T cell receptor beta chains below were found in one sample sequenced in a study of cytomegalovirus exposure and HLA in healthy donors. Measured with immunoSEQ multiplex PCR; TCRdb has only the in-frame clones, and not every one. The sample holds about 82,000 clones, approximately 93% seen once. The specimen sequenced was PBMCs. These receptors all come from a man aged 18 to 29 in good health and CMV-seronegative.

The chain couples TRBV5-1 to TRBJ1-2; 7 nucleotides line up with TRBD1. CDR3 length: 13 amino acids. CDR1 is SGHRS, CDR2 YFSETQ, per germline. V shed 4 bases, J shed 6 bases, and the junction held 6 bases outside the gene matches. Here the CDR3 reads CASSLDRQNGYTF. CDR3 bases: TGCGCCAGCAGCCTGGACAGGCAGAATGGCTACACCTTC.

The rearrangement uses TRBV7-2 and TRBJ2-4, with unresolved D. The CDR3 loop spans 14 amino acids. Between the trimmed V and J ends, which lost 3 bases and 7 bases, there was a span of 13 bases. Looked up from germline, CDR1 is SGHTA and CDR2 is FQGNSA. DNA for the CDR3: TGTGCCAGCAGCTTTCCCCTGGCGGTGAACATTCAGTACTTC. The encoded protein is CASSFPLAVNIQYF.

The chain combines TRBV27 with TRBJ1-5; no clear D. V was clipped by 4 bases and J by 0 bases, with 7 bases between them. The CDR3 spans 14 residues. Germline lookup yields CDR1 MNHEY and CDR2 SMNVEV (reference sequence). CDR3 sequence: CASSSRGSNQPQHF. DNA of the CDR3: TGTGCCAGCAGTTCCCGGGGTAGCAATCAGCCCCAGCATTTT.

This clone was picked up one time. The chain combines TRBV7-9 with TRBJ2-1; D may be TRBD1 (5 bases). The CDR3 extends over 16 amino acids. V shed 3 bases and J shed 7 bases, with 19 bases lying between them. Germline values: CDR1 SEHNR, CDR2 FQNEAQ (reference sequence). CDR3 loop: CASSFRAGPYRNEQFF. The CDR3, as DNA: TGTGCCAGCAGCTTTCGGGCAGGGCCATATCGGAATGAGCAGTTCTTC.

Comments on this clone: Compared with germline, one end of the junction differs, possibly owing to a read error. This chain links TRBV27 with TRBJ1-5, with a possible D match to TRBD1 (5 bases). This CDR3 spans 17 amino acids. Germline V gene sequence: CDR1 MNHEY, CDR2 SMNVEV (reference sequence). CDR3 residues: CASSHDRALYGNQSQHF. The CDR3 coding sequence is TGTGCCAGCAGTCACGACAGAGCCCTATACGGCAATCAGTCCCAGCATTTT.

CDR3 loop: CASSLGQGASRGEQFF. The CDR3 nucleotides are TGTGCCAGCAGTTTAGGACAGGGGGCGAGCAGAGGGGAGCAGTTCTTC. The V and J genes are TRBV27 and TRBJ2-1; 11 nucleotides agree with TRBD1. Germline V gene sequence: CDR1 MNHEY, CDR2 SMNVEV (reference sequence). V shed 2 bases and J 10 bases; nucleotides not matched to a gene: 10. CDR3 length: 16 residues.

The CDR3: CASRGTVSGNTIYF. The CDR3 bases are TGTGCCAGCAGGGGGACAGTTTCTGGAAACACCATATATTTT. This chain uses TRBV6-5 with TRBJ1-3; 7 nucleotides agree with TRBD1. Germline CDR1 MNHEY, CDR2 SVGAGI. V dropped 6 bases and J dropped 1; count of bases not matched to a gene: 3. The CDR3 contains 14 residues.

CDR3 loop: CASSITGGLDTQYF. In DNA, the CDR3 is TGTGCCAGCAGTATTACAGGGGGCCTAGATACGCAGTATTTT. V and J are TRBV28 and TRBJ2-3, with 9 positions matching TRBD1. Trimming cost V 5 bases and J 5 bases; bases outside gene matches: 5. This CDR3 is 14 amino acids long. CDR1 and CDR2 from the germline V gene are MDHEN and SYDVKM. Looking up the rest from reference TRBV28 and TRBJ2-3 gives the full variable domain: DVKVTQSSRYLVKRTGEKVFLECVQDMDHENMFWYRQDPGLGLRLIYFSYDVKMKEKGDIPEGYSVSREKKERFSLILESASTNQTSMYLCASSITGGLDTQYFGPGTRLTVL.

This rearrangement joins TRBV30 to TRBJ2-7; D is perhaps TRBD2 (5 bases). Trimming removed 0 bases at V and 4 bases at J, with 16 bases between. Germline V gene sequence: CDR1 GTSNPN, CDR2 SVGIG (reference sequence). CDR3 size: 15 residues. As DNA, the CDR3 is TGTGCCTGGAGTGTATTGAGGACTCCCGCATACGAGCAGTACTTC. This codes for CAWSVLRTPAYEQYF.

The CDR3 spells CASSSGQGSGNTIYF. In DNA, the CDR3 is TGTGCCAGCAGTTCCGGACAGGGCTCTGGAAACACCATATATTTT. This rearrangement joins TRBV6-5 to TRBJ1-3, with 8 bases aligning to TRBD1. From germline, CDR1 is MNHEY and CDR2 SVGAGI. This CDR3 has 15 amino acids. After removal of 4 bases from V and 0 bases from J, the junction contained 2 bases not matched to a gene.

The chain joins TRBV19 to TRBJ1-2, with 7 bases lining up with TRBD1. This CDR3 has 16 residues. Germline lookup yields CDR1 LNHDA and CDR2 SQIVND (reference sequence). Losses at the gene ends were 5 bases for V and 4 bases for J; bases not matched to a gene: 13. The CDR3 here is CASSLSTGTVGYGYTF. The CDR3 nucleotides are TGTGCCAGTAGTCTAAGTACCGGGACAGTGGGCTATGGCTACACCTTC.

This sequence joins TRBV11-3 and TRBJ1-1, with D hard to call. Per the germline V gene, CDR1 is SGHNT and CDR2 is YENEEA. CDR3 length: 11 residues. Trimming took 1 base from V and 10 from J, leaving 7 bases between them. The CDR3 loop is CASSLGGRAFF. CDR3 DNA sequence: TGTGCCAGCAGCTTAGGAGGGAGAGCTTTCTTT.

The chain employs TRBV14 and TRBJ1-1, with TRBD1 matching 9 bases. The CDR3 totals 16 residues. Unmatched junction bases numbered 4, after V lost 1 base and J lost 1 base. CDR1 is SGHDN, CDR2 FVKESK, per germline. The CDR3 region has the DNA TGTGCCAGCAGCCAAGCGGGACAGGGTGGGAACACTGAAGCTTTCTTT. It yields the protein CASSQAGQGGNTEAFF.

In its sample, this clone was seen once. The genes are TRBV27 and TRBJ2-1; 10 nucleotides agree with TRBD2. V was pared by 3 bases and J by 4 bases, with 6 bases of the junction left unmatched. The germline V gene encodes CDR1 MNHEY and CDR2 SMNVEV (reference sequence). CDR3 length: 16 amino acids. CDR3 sequence reads: CASSFLAGVGYNEQFF. CDR3 nucleotides: TGTGCCAGCAGTTTCCTAGCGGGAGTGGGGTACAATGAGCAGTTCTTC.

The chain employs TRBV7-2 and TRBJ1-1, with D possibly matching TRBD1 (6 bases). Trimming took off 2 bases at V and 1 base at J, with 11 bases between the two ends. Germline V gene data show CDR1 as SGHTA and CDR2 as FQGNSA. This CDR3 region has 15 residues. The CDR3 reads CASSLFLGANTEAFF. The CDR3 DNA sequence: TGTGCCAGCAGCTTATTTTTGGGGGCGAACACTGAAGCTTTCTTT.

The chain links TRBV7-2 to TRBJ2-7, with TRBD2 matching over 8 bases. This CDR3 spans 16 amino acids. The trim removed 0 bases at V and 1 base at J, leaving 5 bases unmatched. Germline V gives CDR1 SGHTA, CDR2 FQGNSA. In DNA, the CDR3 is TGTGCCAGCAGCTTAGCGGCTAGCGGGCCGTCCTACGAGCAGTACTTC. It encodes CASSLAASGPSYEQYF.

This clone came up once. This sequence joins TRBV11-2 and TRBJ1-1; 10 positions match TRBD1. V dropped 3 bases and J dropped 2; count of bases not matched to a gene: 3. The CDR3 covers 15 residues. Germline-derived CDR1 and CDR2 are SGHAT and FQNNGV. The CDR3 reads CASSFRQGANTEAFF. The CDR3 nucleotides read TGTGCCAGCAGCTTTCGACAGGGGGCAAACACTGAAGCTTTCTTT.

This chain links TRBV7-9 with TRBJ1-5; 7 bases map to TRBD1. The CDR3 has 14 residues. Trimming at V came to 5 bases and at J to 0 bases, leaving 1 base not matched to a gene. Germline assignment: CDR1 SEHNR and CDR2 FQNEAQ (reference sequence). CDR3 sequence: CASSTGDSNQPQHF. The DNA for the CDR3 is TGTGCCAGCAGCACAGGGGATAGCAATCAGCCCCAGCATTTT.

This rearrangement joins TRBV5-1 to TRBJ2-1; 9 bases line up with TRBD2. The CDR3 spans 16 residues. V shed 0 bases and J 5 bases; nucleotides not matched to a gene: 6. Germline V gene sequence: CDR1 SGHRS, CDR2 YFSETQ. CDR3 sequence reads: CASSLDPAGGDNEQFF. For the CDR3, the DNA is TGCGCCAGCAGCTTGGACCCGGCGGGGGGGGACAATGAGCAGTTCTTC.

J is TRBJ1-2 and V is TRBV19; no clear D gene. CDR3 length: 14 amino acids. Germline values: CDR1 LNHDA, CDR2 SQIVND (reference sequence). Trimming shortened V by 5 bases and J by 8 bases, and 18 bases separated the two germline ends. The CDR3 region is CASSVAFQSEGYTF. Written as DNA, the CDR3 is TGTGCCAGTAGTGTCGCCTTCCAGTCGGAGGGCTACACCTTC.

The CDR3 sequence is CAWRYRVTEAFF. CDR3 nucleotides: TGTGCCTGGAGATACAGGGTAACTGAAGCTTTCTTT. This chain links TRBV30 with TRBJ1-1; D perhaps matches TRBD1 (6 bases). The germline V gene has CDR1 GTSNPN and CDR2 SVGIG (reference sequence). This CDR3 comprises 12 residues. V lost 3 bases and J lost 5, with 10 bases in between.